This T cell receptor (beta chain) was obtained from a study of T cells after yellow fever vaccination. Study overall: Some fractions had low cell numbers, and these were prepared with SMART-Seq v4 Ultra Low Input.

Germline CDR1 DFQATT, CDR2 SNEGSKA (reference sequence). J was trimmed by 1 base and V by 1 base; bases with no gene match: 3. CDR3 length equals 14 residues. Details on this clonotype: As yet, its antigen is unknown.

Study-level findings and limits: Post-booster samples contained most primary-vaccination clones (around 95% CD4, approximately 88% CD8). Abundant clonotypes from the bulk population could get into FACS-sorted repertoires as contaminants.

5'RACE template switching added a universal primer site and UMIs to TCR cDNA. MiXCR, applied by TCRdb to the 5' RACE reads, yields one record per CDR3 protein. The data contain roughly 330,000 distinct CDR3 sequences, approximately 4.2% of them singletons. The rearrangement links TRBV20-1 to TRBJ1-1; 7 bases are a match to TRBD1. Sample: PBMCs, taken 5 days after the yellow fever booster vaccination. The TCR originated in a man younger than 30 who received the YFV17D yellow fever vaccine. This chain's CDR3 is CSARAGQQNTEAFF. CDR3 sequence (DNA): TGCAGTGCTAGAGCGGGACAGCAGAACACTGAAGCTTTCTTT.